This TCR beta chain was sequenced in a study of low-dose radiotherapy and immunotherapy resistance in tumors. For the study at large: For Cohort 1, fractions of 0.5 Gy were given every 2 weeks, reaching 6.5 Gy overall. The 200 mg/m2 dose of intravenous cyclophosphamide was given every two weeks, one day before radiation and immunotherapy. Over 26 weeks, cohort 2 got 1 Gy every two weeks, reaching 13 Gy.

This clonotype was counted many times. This CDR3 region has 14 residues. The V and J ends lost 7 bases and 7 bases respectively, with 21 bases between them. Germline CDR1 reads SGDLS; CDR2 reads YYNGEE. As to time point: after trial treatment. Treatment of the sample: LDRT plus nivolumab, ipilimumab, low-dose cyclophosphamide and aspirin (RACIN trial). TRAV and TRBV primers primed cDNA for both TCRalpha and TCRbeta. The PCR that amplified TCRs ran for around 20 cycles, relying on a constant-region primer and a V-primer adapter. Each CDR3 protein gets one entry after TCRdb re-called the reads with MiXCR. The data contain approximately 100,000 distinct CDR3 sequences, about a fifth of them singletons.

This chain uses TRBV9 with TRBJ2-7, with D possibly being TRBD1 or TRBD2 (7 bases each). The TCR originated in a male donor with prostate cancer. The sample consisted of PBMCs, taken after low-dose radiotherapy plus immunotherapy. For the CDR3, the DNA is TGTGCCAGCGGGAGGGGACAGATGAATGGGGAGCAGTACTTC. Its translation: CASGRGQMNGEQYF.